This TCR beta chain derives from a study of shared clonotypes between healthy human individuals. Study-wide points: Sampling covered blood only; tissue repertoires likely differ.

Running of the assay took place at deep level. The authors split each subset's genomic DNA evenly across several immunoSEQ plates. Assay used: immunoSEQ multiplex PCR; TCRdb lists only in-frame clones, some missing. The repertoire holds roughly 680,000 clones, 72% seen once, with under 2% in the top ten. The germline V gene encodes CDR1 SGHRS and CDR2 YFSETQ. The V end was cut by 1 base, the J end by 1 base, with 18 bases between. The CDR3 has 19 amino acids. For this clone: No antigen is known for it.

The V gene is TRBV5-1, the J gene TRBJ2-6; the D gene is possibly TRBD2 (7 bases). The source of this sequence is a young woman in good health. Sequenced material: memory CD4+ T cells sorted from blood. The subset is: CD45RA-negative fraction. Here the CDR3 DNA reads TGCGCCAGCAGCTTGTTCTCGCGGGGGCTGGGGTCTGGGGCCAACGTCCTGACTTTC. It translates to CASSLFSRGLGSGANVLTF.